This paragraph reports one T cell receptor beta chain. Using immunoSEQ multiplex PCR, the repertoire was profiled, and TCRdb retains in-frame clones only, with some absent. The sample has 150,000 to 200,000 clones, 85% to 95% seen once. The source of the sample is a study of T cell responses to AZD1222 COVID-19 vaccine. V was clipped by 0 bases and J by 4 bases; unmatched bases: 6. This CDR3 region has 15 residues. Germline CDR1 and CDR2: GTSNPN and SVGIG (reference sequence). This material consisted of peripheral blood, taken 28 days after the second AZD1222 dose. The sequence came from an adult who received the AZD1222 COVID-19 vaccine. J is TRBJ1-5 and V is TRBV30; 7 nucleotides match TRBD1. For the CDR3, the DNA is TGTGCCTGGAGTGTAGGGCAGGGGGGAAATCAGCCCCAGCATTTT. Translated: CAWSVGQGGNQPQHF.